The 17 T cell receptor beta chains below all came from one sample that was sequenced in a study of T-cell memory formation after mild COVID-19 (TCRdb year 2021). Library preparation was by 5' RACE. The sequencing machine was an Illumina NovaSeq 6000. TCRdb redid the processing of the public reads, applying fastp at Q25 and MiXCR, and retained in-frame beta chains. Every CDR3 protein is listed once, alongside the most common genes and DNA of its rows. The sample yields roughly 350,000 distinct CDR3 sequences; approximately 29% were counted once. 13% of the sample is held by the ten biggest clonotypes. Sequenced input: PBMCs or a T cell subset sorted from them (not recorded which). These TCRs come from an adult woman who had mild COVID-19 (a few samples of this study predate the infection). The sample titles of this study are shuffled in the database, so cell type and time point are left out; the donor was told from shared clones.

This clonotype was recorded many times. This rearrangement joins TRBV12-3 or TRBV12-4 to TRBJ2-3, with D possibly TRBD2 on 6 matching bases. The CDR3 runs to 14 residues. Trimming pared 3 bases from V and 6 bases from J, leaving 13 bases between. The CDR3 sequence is CASSLGGVGDTQYF. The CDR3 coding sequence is TGTGCCAGCAGTTTGGGCGGGGTAGGGGATACGCAGTATTTT.

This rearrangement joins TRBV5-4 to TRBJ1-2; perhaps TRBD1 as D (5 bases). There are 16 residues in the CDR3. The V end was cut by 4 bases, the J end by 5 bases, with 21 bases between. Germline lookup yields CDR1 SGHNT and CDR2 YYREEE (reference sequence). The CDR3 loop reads CASSIGTGNPRYGYTF. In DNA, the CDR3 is TGTGCCAGCAGCATCGGAACAGGCAACCCCCGTTATGGCTACACCTTC.

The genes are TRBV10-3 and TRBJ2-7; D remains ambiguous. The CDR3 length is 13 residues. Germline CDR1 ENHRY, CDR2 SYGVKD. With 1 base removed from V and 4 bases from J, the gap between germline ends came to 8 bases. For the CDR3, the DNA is TGTGCCATCAGTGAGTATAAGAGTTACGAGCAGTACTTC. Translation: CAISEYKSYEQYF.

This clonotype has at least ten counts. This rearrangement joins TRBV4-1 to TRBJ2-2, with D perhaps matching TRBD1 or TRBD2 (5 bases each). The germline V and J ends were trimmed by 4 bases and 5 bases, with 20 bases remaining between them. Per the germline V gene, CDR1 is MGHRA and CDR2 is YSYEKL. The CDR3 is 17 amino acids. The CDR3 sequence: CASSPLVARGRTGELFF. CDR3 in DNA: TGCGCCAGCAGCCCCCTGGTAGCGAGGGGCCGGACCGGGGAGCTGTTTTTT.

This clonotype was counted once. The CDR3 region has the DNA TGCGCCAGCAGCTTTTCCGGGACTCTCCGTGAGACCCAGTACTTC. Amino acids: CASSFSGTLRETQYF. V and J are TRBV5-1 and TRBJ2-5; maybe TRBD2 (6 bases). The CDR3 length is 15 residues. CDR1 SGHRS and CDR2 YFSETQ come from the germline V gene. Trimming took off 2 bases at V and 5 bases at J, with 16 bases between the two ends.

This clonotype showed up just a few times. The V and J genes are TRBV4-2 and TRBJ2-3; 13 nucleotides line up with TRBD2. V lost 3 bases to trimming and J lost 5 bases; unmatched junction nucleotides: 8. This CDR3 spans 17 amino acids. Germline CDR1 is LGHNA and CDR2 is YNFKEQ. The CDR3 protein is CASSHRTSGSGGDTQYF. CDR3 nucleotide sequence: TGTGCCAGCAGCCACCGGACTAGCGGGAGCGGGGGAGATACGCAGTATTTT.

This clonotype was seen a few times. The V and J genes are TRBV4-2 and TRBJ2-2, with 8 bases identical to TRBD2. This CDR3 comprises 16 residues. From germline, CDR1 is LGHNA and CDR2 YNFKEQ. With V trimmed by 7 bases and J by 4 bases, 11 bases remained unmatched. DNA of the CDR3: TGTGCCAGCACCTCTGACGTAGCGGGAATCACCGGGGAGCTGTTTTTT. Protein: CASTSDVAGITGELFF.

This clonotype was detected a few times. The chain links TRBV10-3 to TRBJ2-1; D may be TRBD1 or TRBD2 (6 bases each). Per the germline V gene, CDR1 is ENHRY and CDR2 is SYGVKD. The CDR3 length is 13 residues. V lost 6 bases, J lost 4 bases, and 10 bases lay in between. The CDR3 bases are TGTGCCATCAGCGGGGGCGATTACAATGAGCAGTTCTTC. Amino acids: CAISGGDYNEQFF.

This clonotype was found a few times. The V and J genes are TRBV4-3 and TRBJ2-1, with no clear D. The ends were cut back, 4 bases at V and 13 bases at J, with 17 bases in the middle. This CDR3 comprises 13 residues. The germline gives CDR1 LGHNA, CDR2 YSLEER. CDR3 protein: CASSPAQSALQFF. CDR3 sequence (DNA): TGCGCCAGCAGCCCCGCCCAGAGCGCGCTTCAGTTCTTC.

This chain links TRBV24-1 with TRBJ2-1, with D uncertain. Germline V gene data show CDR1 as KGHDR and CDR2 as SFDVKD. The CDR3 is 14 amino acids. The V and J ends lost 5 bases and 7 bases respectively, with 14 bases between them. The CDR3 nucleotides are TGTGCCACCAGTGCGGGCGGTGGGGTGAATGAGCAGTTCTTC. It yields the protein CATSAGGGVNEQFF.

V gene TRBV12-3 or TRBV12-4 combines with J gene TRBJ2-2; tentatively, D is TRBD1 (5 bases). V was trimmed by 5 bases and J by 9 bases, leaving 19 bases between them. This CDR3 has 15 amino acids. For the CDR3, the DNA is TGTGCCAGCAGTACCTGGGGCGTGATAGTCCGGGAGCTGTTTTTT. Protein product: CASSTWGVIVRELFF.

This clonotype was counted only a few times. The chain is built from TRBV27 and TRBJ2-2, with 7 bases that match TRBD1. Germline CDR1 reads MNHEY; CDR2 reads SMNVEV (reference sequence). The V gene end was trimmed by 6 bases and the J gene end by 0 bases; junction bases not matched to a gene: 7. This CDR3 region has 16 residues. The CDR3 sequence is CASRMGQGANTGELFF. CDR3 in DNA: TGTGCCAGCAGAATGGGTCAGGGGGCGAACACCGGGGAGCTGTTTTTT.

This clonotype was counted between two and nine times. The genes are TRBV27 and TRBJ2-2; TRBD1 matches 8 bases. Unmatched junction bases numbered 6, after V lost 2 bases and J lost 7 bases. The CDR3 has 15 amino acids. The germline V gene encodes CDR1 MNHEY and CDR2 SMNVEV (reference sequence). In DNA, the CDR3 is TGTGCCAGCAGTTTAGGACAGGGATCGTACGGGGAGCTGTTTTTT. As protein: CASSLGQGSYGELFF.

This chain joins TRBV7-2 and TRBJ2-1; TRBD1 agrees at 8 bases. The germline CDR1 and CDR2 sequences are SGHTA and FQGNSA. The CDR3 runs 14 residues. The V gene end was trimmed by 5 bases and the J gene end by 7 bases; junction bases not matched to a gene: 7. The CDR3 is CASSQDREWNEQFF. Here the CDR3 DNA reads TGTGCCAGCAGCCAGGACAGGGAATGGAATGAGCAGTTCTTC.

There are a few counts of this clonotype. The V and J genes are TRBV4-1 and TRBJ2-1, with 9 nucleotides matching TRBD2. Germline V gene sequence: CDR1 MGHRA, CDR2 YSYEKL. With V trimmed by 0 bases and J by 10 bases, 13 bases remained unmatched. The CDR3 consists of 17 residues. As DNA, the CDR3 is TGCGCCAGCAGCCAAGATAAGGGACTAGCCCCCCCCGGGGAGCAGTTCTTC. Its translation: CASSQDKGLAPPGEQFF.

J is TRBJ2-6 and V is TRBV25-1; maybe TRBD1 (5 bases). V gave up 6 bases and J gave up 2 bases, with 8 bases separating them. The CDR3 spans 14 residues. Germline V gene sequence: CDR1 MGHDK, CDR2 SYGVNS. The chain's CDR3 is CASRDSTGANVLTF. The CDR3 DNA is TGTGCCAGCAGAGACAGCACTGGGGCCAACGTCCTGACTTTC.

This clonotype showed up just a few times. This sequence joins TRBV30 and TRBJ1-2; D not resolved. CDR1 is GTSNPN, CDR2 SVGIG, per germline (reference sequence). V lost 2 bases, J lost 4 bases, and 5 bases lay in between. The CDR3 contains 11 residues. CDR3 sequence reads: CAWSIGYGYTF. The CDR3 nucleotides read TGTGCCTGGAGTATTGGCTATGGCTACACCTTC.